This T cell receptor beta chain was identified during a study of graft-versus-host responses after intestinal transplantation. On this clone itself: No antigen is known for it.

Sequenced by immunoSEQ multiplex PCR; TCRdb stores in-frame clones only, minus some. This table holds about 120,000 clones, approximately 90% found once. The CDR3 totals 13 residues. V shed 2 bases and J shed 7 bases, with 9 bases lying between them. Looked up from germline, CDR1 is SGHNT and CDR2 is YYREEE (reference sequence). The sequence was collected from a human donor who received an intestinal transplant. This specimen consisted of unstimulated CD4+ T cells sorted from spleen or lymph node cells, obtained before intestinal transplant. The chain has TRBV5-4 and TRBJ1-4; D gene ambiguous. The CDR3 spells CASSFEEGEKLFF. The DNA for the CDR3 is TGTGCCAGCAGCTTTGAGGAGGGTGAAAAACTGTTTTTT.